The entry below describes one TCR beta chain. The sample comes from a study of blood T cell repertoires in COVID-19. Germline-derived CDR1 and CDR2 are LNHDA and SQIVND (reference sequence). Trimming at V came to 6 bases and at J to 4 bases, leaving 6 bases not matched to a gene. This CDR3 is built from 15 residues. Clones were sequenced by immunoSEQ multiplex PCR, and TCRdb holds only the in-frame ones, with some missing. The sample holds 120,000 to 150,000 clones, more than 75% seen once. The chain employs TRBV19 and TRBJ2-1, with 10 nucleotides matching TRBD2. The source material was peripheral blood. The receptor's source is a woman aged 40 to 50 with acute or convalescent COVID-19. CDR3 DNA: TGTGCCAGTAGCCAGGCTAGCGGGGGTTACAATGAGCAGTTCTTC. This sequence encodes CASSQASGGYNEQFF.